These 13 T cell receptor beta chains were sequenced from one sample in a study of cytomegalovirus exposure and HLA in healthy donors (dated by TCRdb to about 2017). Libraries were prepared through the immunoSEQ multiplex PCR assay. A mixture of 60 forward primers for TCR Vbeta segments and 13 reverse primers for TCR Jbeta segments was used in the multiplex PCR. Here the immuneACCESS table is served through TCRdb, limited to in-frame sequences with V and J called. Missing clones are a known gap in these copies; in checked studies unresolved V genes cover under half, and the rest lacks a known reason. The table held for this sample gives about 130,000 clones. The top ten clones comprise roughly 2% of the sample. Material: PBMCs. The source is a woman in her sixties or seventies in good health and CMV-seronegative.

V usage is TRBV9 and J usage is TRBJ2-3, with D possibly being TRBD1 (6 bases). Germline V CDR1 and CDR2: SGDLS, YYNGEE. CDR3 length: 16 residues. The V end lost 1 base, the J end lost 2 bases, and 14 bases lay between the germline ends. CDR3 nucleotides: TGTGCCAGCAGCGTATCAGGACAGCAATTCACAGATACGCAGTATTTT. Translated: CASSVSGQQFTDTQYF.

The CDR3 region has the DNA TGCGCCAGCAGTGGACAGGGAAATTCACCCCTCCACTTT. Protein sequence: CASSGQGNSPLHF. The chain couples TRBV10-1 to TRBJ1-6; 7 bases line up with TRBD1. Trimming removed 4 bases from V and 7 bases from J; junction bases left unmatched: 1. Germline values: CDR1 WNHNN, CDR2 SYGVQD (reference sequence). This CDR3 has 13 amino acids.

The V and J genes are TRBV7-9 and TRBJ2-1, with D unresolved. The germline CDR1 and CDR2 sequences are SEHNR and FQNEAQ (reference sequence). V gave up 2 bases and J gave up 13 bases, with 12 bases separating them. The CDR3 is 12 amino acids. The CDR3 nucleotides are TGTGCCAGCAGCTTAAGTCCCCCCGGTCAGTTCTTC. Its translation: CASSLSPPGQFF.

The chain carries TRBV4-1 and TRBJ2-7, with 10 positions matching TRBD2. The CDR3 has 15 residues. V was clipped by 4 bases and J by 5 bases; unmatched bases: 8. Per the germline V gene, CDR1 is MGHRA and CDR2 is YSYEKL. The CDR3 sequence: CASSRNSGRDDEQYF. CDR3 coding DNA: TGCGCCAGCAGCCGAAACAGCGGGAGGGACGACGAGCAGTACTTC.

The CDR3 loop reads CASSDSMAGGYNEQFF. The CDR3, as DNA: TGTGCCAGCAGTGACTCGATGGCAGGGGGCTACAATGAGCAGTTCTTC. The chain combines TRBV6-4 with TRBJ2-1; 7 bases fit TRBD1. Per germline, CDR1 MRHNA and CDR2 SNTAGT. The length of the CDR3 is 16 residues. Unmatched junction bases numbered 5, after V lost 0 bases and J lost 3 bases.

V gene TRBV14 combines with J gene TRBJ2-1; 11 bases are shared with TRBD2. The germline gives CDR1 SGHDN, CDR2 FVKESK. The trim removed 1 base at V and 10 bases at J, leaving 0 bases unmatched. This CDR3 contains 13 residues. Here the CDR3 reads CASSQGLAGEQFF. The CDR3 coding sequence is TGTGCCAGCAGCCAAGGACTAGCGGGGGAGCAGTTCTTC.

The chain is built from TRBV25-1 and TRBJ2-7; TRBD1 agrees at 8 bases. V gave up 6 bases and J gave up 7 bases; unmatched junction bases: 11. This CDR3 has 14 residues. Germline CDR1 reads MGHDK; CDR2 reads SYGVNS. The CDR3 here is CASRRRQGAQEQYF. The CDR3 nucleotides read TGTGCCAGCAGAAGAAGGCAGGGGGCACAGGAGCAGTACTTC.

The chain recombines TRBV6-5 with TRBJ2-2; 9 nucleotides agree with TRBD1. CDR1 and CDR2 from the germline V gene are MNHEY and SVGAGI. Trimming at V came to 6 bases and at J to 4 bases, leaving 6 bases not matched to a gene. The CDR3 is made up of 15 amino acids. For the CDR3, the DNA is TGTGCCAGCAGGACCTACAGGGGGCGCACCGGGGAGCTGTTTTTT. This sequence encodes CASRTYRGRTGELFF.

The DNA of the CDR3 is TGCAGCGTTCTACAGGGGGACTATGGCTACACCTTC. Residues: CSVLQGDYGYTF. The rearrangement uses TRBV29-1 and TRBJ1-2, with 8 bases fitting TRBD1. Germline CDR1 is SQVTM and CDR2 is ANQGSEA. V trimming: 5 bases; J trimming: 3 bases; junction bases outside the gene matches: 2. The CDR3 sequence is 12 residues long. Combining the CDR3 with reference TRBV29-1 and TRBJ1-2 gives the whole variable domain SAVISQKPSRDICQRGTSLTIQCQVDSQVTMMFWYRQQPGQSLTLIATANQGSEATYESGFVIDKFPISRPNLTFSTLTVSNMSPEDSSIYLCSVLQGDYGYTFGSGTRLTVV.

This chain links TRBV19 with TRBJ2-7, with no clear D. The V gene lost 3 bases and the J gene lost 3 bases, with 12 bases spanning the gap. The germline V gene has CDR1 LNHDA and CDR2 SQIVND (reference sequence). The CDR3 runs 14 residues. This CDR3 reads CASSINLRNYEQYF. The CDR3 coding sequence is TGTGCCAGTAGTATCAATTTGCGGAACTACGAGCAGTACTTC.

This rearrangement joins TRBV2 to TRBJ1-2; TRBD1 matches 9 bases. The CDR3 runs to 14 residues. V lost 6 bases, J lost 4 bases, and 6 bases stayed unmatched. The germline V gene encodes CDR1 SNHLY and CDR2 FYNNEI. The CDR3 bases are TGTGCCAGCAGGGGGACAGGGTTGGGCTATGGCTACACCTTC. It yields the protein CASRGTGLGYGYTF.

The CDR3 sequence: CASTISQGAYEQYF. The CDR3 DNA follows: TGTGCCAGCACGATTTCACAGGGGGCCTACGAGCAGTACTTC. The chain recombines TRBV6-1 with TRBJ2-7, with 8 bases matching TRBD1. Germline trimming cut 7 bases from V and 2 bases from J; bases unmatched to any gene: 7. Germline loops: CDR1 MNHNS, CDR2 SASEGT. CDR3 length equals 14 residues.

The V and J genes are TRBV18 and TRBJ1-2; 9 bases match TRBD1. Germline-derived CDR1 and CDR2 are KGHSH and LQKENI. Trimming removed 3 bases from V and 7 bases from J; junction bases left unmatched: 12. This CDR3 comprises 16 residues. In DNA form, the CDR3 reads TGTGCCAGCTCACCGAGACAGGGGGACCATTCTATTGGCTACACCTTC. It specifies CASSPRQGDHSIGYTF.